These T cell receptor beta chains were read from a single sample in a study of OX40 agonist ivuxolimab in advanced cancers. Data came from immunoSEQ multiplex PCR; TCRdb stores just in-frame clones and leaves some out. Of 65,000 to 100,000 clones in the sample, less than 95% are singletons; the top ten hold around a tenth. Here the sequenced sample was CD4+ or CD8+ T cells sorted from blood, taken in a trial of the OX40 agonist ivuxolimab. The receptors here all came from an adult with an advanced solid tumor such as melanoma, head and neck, liver or kidney cancer. The CDR3 runs from the conserved cysteine through the conserved F or W. A D gene is named only where the DNA matches it firmly. The listing skips clone size in some rows; elsewhere it reads once, few, many or a size class.

NA	TRBJ2-1	NA	TRBV7-2	TGTGCCAGCAGCTGGAGGGACAGCACCTACAATGAGCAGTTCTTC	CASSWRDSTYNEQFF
TRBD2	TRBJ2-7	NA	TRBV7-9	TGTGCCAGCAGCATGACTAGCGGACCATACGAGCAGTACTTC	CASSMTSGPYEQYF
NA	TRBJ1-5	few	TRBV2	TGTGCCAGCAGGAACAGCAATCAGCCCCAGCATTTT	CASRNSNQPQHF
TRBD2	TRBJ2-7	NA	TRBV5-6	TGTGCCAGCATCCTAGCGGGGGGGTCCTACGAGCAGTACTTC	CASILAGGSYEQYF
NA	TRBJ1-1	NA	TRBV10-3	TGTGCCATCAGTATAGACAGGAACACTGAAGCTTTCTTT	CAISIDRNTEAFF
NA	TRBJ2-3	once	TRBV19	TGTGCCAGTAGGGGGGCAGATACGCAGTATTTT	CASRGADTQYF
TRBD1	TRBJ1-1	NA	TRBV19	TGTGCCAGTAGTATGGCTACAGGGGGCACTGAAGCTTTCTTT	CASSMATGGTEAFF
TRBD2	TRBJ2-1	NA	TRBV27	TGTGCCAGCAGTGCCCTAGCGGGGGGGCTCGGCAATGAGCAGTTCTTC	CASSALAGGLGNEQFF
NA	TRBJ1-1	NA	TRBV28	TGTGCCAGCGGAAGGGGGGGGAACACTGAAGCTTTCTTT	CASGRGGNTEAFF
NA	TRBJ1-4	NA	TRBV10-1	TGCGCCAGCAGTTGGCAGGGGTCGGGGCCAGAAAAACTGTTTTTT	CASSWQGSGPEKLFF
TRBD2	TRBJ2-5	once	TRBV4-3	TGCGCCAGCAGCCAAGTGACCAATAGCGGGAGAGGGGAGACCCAGTACTTC	CASSQVTNSGRGETQYF
TRBD1	TRBJ2-2	NA	TRBV11-2	TGTGCCAGCAGCTCGGGGACAGCCGGGGAGCTGTTTTTT	CASSSGTAGELFF
NA	TRBJ2-1	NA	TRBV7-9	TGTGCCAGCAGCCCTCCAATGGCCGGGACCTACAATGAGCAGTTCTTC	CASSPPMAGTYNEQFF
NA	TRBJ1-2	NA	TRBV29-1	TGCAGCGTTGTTGGGGAGCCGCGGGGCTACACCTTC	CSVVGEPRGYTF
NA	TRBJ2-2	few	TRBV27	TGTGCCAGCAGTTTATCGCTAAACACCGGGGAGCTGTTTTTT	CASSLSLNTGELFF
TRBD2	TRBJ2-1	NA	TRBV9	TGTGCCAGCAGCGTAGGCGGGAGGGCCCACAATGAGCAGTTCTTC	CASSVGGRAHNEQFF
NA	TRBJ2-1	NA	TRBV13	TGTGCCAGCACCTCTTTGGTTTATGAGCAGTTCTTC	CASTSLVYEQFF
NA	TRBJ2-1	NA	TRBV6-1	TGTGCCAGTACCCCGCGGGGAAGCTCCTACAATGAGCAGTTCTTC	CASTPRGSSYNEQFF
NA	TRBJ1-1	once	TRBV19	TGTGCCAGTAGTATCCCGAACACTGAAGCTTTCTTT	CASSIPNTEAFF
NA	TRBJ2-7	NA	TRBV28	TGTGCCAGCAGTTTCTCACACGGCCGGGATCCGGACGAGCAGTACTTC	CASSFSHGRDPDEQYF
NA	TRBJ2-2	NA	TRBV25-1	TGTGCCAGCAGTGATACGAAGACCGGGGAGCTGTTTTTT	CASSDTKTGELFF
NA	TRBJ2-7	NA	TRBV27	TGTGCCAGCAGTTCAGGGGCCTACGAGCAGTACTTC	CASSSGAYEQYF
TRBD1	TRBJ2-3	NA	TRBV18	TGTGCCAGCTCATCCGGACAGGGGGGATCAGCAGATACGCAGTATTTT	CASSSGQGGSADTQYF
NA	TRBJ2-1	NA	TRBV29-1	TGCAGCGTTGATTTCAAGGGAAATGAGCAGTTCTTC	CSVDFKGNEQFF
NA	TRBJ1-1	NA	TRBV4-1	TGCGCCAGCAGCCAAGATCTGAACGGGAACACTGAAGCTTTCTTT	CASSQDLNGNTEAFF
NA	TRBJ2-1	once	TRBV7-2	TGTGCCAGCAGCACCCGCCACAGAGATGAGCAGTTCTTC	CASSTRHRDEQFF
NA	TRBJ2-7	NA	TRBV5-4	TGTGCCAGCAGCTTGTTTGGAGGCTCCTACGAGCAGTACTTC	CASSLFGGSYEQYF
NA	TRBJ1-2	NA	TRBV6-5	TGTGCCAGCAGTTACTCGCAGGGCAATGGCTACACCTTC	CASSYSQGNGYTF
NA	TRBJ2-7	NA	TRBV2	TGTGCCAGCAGCCAGGGAAGCTCCTACGAGCAGTACTTC	CASSQGSSYEQYF
NA	TRBJ1-2	NA	TRBV28	TGTGCCAGCAGTTTTCCGGGCTATGGCTACACCTACATAAACCACCACCCAGGCTATGGCTACACCTTC	CASSFPGYGYTYINHHPGYGYTF
NA	TRBJ2-7	once	TRBV7-2	TGTGCCAGCAGCGCATCATACGAGCAGTACTTC	CASSASYEQYF
TRBD2	TRBJ2-7	NA	TRBV6-1	TGTGCCAGCAGTGAAGCGTCTAGCGGAGCCTACGAGCAGTACTTC	CASSEASSGAYEQYF
NA	TRBJ2-6	NA	TRBV9	TGTGCCAGCAGCGTGAATAGGGGCAACGTCCTGACTTTC	CASSVNRGNVLTF
TRBD1	TRBJ1-2	once	TRBV9	TGTGCCAGCAGCGTAGAGACAGGGGGCTCCTTTAACTATGGCTACACCTTC	CASSVETGGSFNYGYTF
NA	TRBJ2-3	NA	TRBV7-8	TGTGCCAGCAGCTCTAGAAGGGAGACTACAAATACAGATACGCAGTATTTT	CASSSRRETTNTDTQYF
TRBD1	TRBJ1-1	NA	TRBV28	TGTGCCAGCAGGCCAGGGGGGGACACTGAAGCTTTCTTT	CASRPGGDTEAFF
NA	TRBJ2-7	once	TRBV5-6	TGTGCCAGCAGCTTGGGGGCCTACGAGCAGTACTTC	CASSLGAYEQYF
NA	TRBJ2-2	NA	TRBV7-9	TGTGCCAGCAGCCCGACCGGCACCGGGGAGCTGTTTTTT	CASSPTGTGELFF